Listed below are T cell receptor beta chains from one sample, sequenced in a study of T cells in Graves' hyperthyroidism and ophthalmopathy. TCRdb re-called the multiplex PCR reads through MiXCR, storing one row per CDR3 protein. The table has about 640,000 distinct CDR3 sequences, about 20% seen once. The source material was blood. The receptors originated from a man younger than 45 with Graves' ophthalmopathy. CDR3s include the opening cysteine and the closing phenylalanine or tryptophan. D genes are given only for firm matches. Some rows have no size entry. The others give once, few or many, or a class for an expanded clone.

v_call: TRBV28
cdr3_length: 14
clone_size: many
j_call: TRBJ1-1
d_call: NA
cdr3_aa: CASSPRSLNTEAFF
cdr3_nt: TGTGCCAGCAGTCCGCGGAGTCTGAACACTGAAGCTTTCTTT

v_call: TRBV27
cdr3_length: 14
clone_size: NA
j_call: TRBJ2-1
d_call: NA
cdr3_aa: CASSFGFREDEQFF
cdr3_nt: TGTGCCAGCAGTTTTGGGTTTAGGGAGGATGAGCAGTTCTTC

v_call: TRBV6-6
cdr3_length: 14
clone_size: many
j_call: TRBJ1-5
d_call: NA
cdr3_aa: CASRTGYSNQPQHF
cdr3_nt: TGTGCCAGCAGAACAGGCTATAGCAATCAGCCCCAGCATTTT

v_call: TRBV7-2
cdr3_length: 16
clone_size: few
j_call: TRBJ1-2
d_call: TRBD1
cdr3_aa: CASSSSPTGGHYGYTF
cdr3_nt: TGTGCCAGCAGCTCATCCCCTACAGGGGGACACTATGGCTACACCTTC

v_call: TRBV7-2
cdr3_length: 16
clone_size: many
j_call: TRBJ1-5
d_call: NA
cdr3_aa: CASSLDEGRRNQPQHF
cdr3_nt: TGTGCCAGCAGCTTAGATGAGGGTCGGAGGAATCAGCCCCAGCATTTT

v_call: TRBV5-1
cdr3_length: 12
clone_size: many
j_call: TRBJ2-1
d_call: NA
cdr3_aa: CASSLTLDEQFF
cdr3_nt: TGCGCCAGCAGCTTGACACTAGATGAGCAGTTCTTC

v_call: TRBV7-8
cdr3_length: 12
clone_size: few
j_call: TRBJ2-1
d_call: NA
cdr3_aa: CASSYPYNGQFF
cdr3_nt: TGTGCCAGCAGCTACCCCTACAATGGGCAGTTCTTC

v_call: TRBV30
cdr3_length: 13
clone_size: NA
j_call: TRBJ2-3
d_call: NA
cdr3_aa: CAWSRLDTDTQYF
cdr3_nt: TGTGCCTGGTCTAGGTTAGACACAGATACGCAGTATTTT

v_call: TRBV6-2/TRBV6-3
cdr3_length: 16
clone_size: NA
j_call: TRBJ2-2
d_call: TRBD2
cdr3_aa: CASIGLAGAGTGELFF
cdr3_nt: TGTGCCAGCATCGGACTAGCGGGAGCGGGCACCGGGGAGCTGTTTTTT

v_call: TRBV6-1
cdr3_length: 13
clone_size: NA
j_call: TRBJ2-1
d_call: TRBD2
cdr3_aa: CASGSTSGNEQFF
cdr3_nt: TGTGCCAGCGGGTCGACTAGCGGGAATGAGCAGTTCTTC

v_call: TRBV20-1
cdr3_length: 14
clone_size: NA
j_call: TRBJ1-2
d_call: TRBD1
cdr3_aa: CSALSKAGGYGYTF
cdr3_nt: TGCAGTGCTCTCTCCAAGGCAGGGGGCTATGGCTACACCTTC

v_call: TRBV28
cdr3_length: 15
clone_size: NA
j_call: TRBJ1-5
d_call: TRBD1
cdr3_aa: CASSKQGKGNQPQHF
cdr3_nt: TGTGCCAGCAGTAAACAGGGGAAGGGCAATCAGCCCCAGCATTTT

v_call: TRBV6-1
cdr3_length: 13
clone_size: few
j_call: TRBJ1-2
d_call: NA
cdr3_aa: CASSEERDPGYTF
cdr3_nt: TGTGCCAGCAGTGAAGAACGGGATCCCGGCTACACCTTC

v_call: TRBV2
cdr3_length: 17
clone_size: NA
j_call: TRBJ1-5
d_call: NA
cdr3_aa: CASRSGRESYSNQPQHF
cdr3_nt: TGTGCCAGCAGGTCCGGACGGGAATCATATAGCAATCAGCCCCAGCATTTT

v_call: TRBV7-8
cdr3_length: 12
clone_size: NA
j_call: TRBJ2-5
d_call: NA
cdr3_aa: CASGGNQETQYF
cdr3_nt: TGTGCCAGCGGAGGCAACCAAGAGACCCAGTACTTC

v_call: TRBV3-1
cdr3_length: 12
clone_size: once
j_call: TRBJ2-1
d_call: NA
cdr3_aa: CASGLSYNEQFF
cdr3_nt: TGTGCCAGCGGACTCAGCTACAATGAGCAGTTCTTC

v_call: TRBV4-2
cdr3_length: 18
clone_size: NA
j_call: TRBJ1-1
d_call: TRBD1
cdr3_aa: CASSQAGTGGRMNTEAFF
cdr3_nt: TGTGCCAGCAGCCAAGCCGGGACAGGTGGGAGAATGAACACTGAAGCTTTCTTT

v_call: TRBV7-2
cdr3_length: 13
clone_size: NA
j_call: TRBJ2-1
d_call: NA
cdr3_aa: CASSYTSHNEQFF
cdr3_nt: TGTGCCAGCAGCTACACATCCCACAATGAGCAGTTCTTC

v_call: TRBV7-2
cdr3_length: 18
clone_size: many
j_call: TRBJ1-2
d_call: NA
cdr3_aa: CASSLLSSGRQAGTGYTF
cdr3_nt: TGTGCCAGCAGCTTACTCTCGTCGGGGCGTCAGGCGGGGACGGGCTACACCTTC

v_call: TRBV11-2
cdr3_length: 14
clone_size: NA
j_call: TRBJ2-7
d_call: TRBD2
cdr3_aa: CASSFSGRLDEQYF
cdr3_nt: TGTGCCAGCAGCTTTAGCGGGAGGCTCGACGAGCAGTACTTC

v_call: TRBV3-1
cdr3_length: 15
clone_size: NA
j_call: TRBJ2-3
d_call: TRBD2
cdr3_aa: CASTQGSGRGDTQYF
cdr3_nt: TGTGCCAGCACCCAGGGTAGCGGGAGAGGAGATACGCAGTATTTT

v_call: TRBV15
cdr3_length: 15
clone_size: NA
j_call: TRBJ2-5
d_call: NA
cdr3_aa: CATSRDKQTAETQYF
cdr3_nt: TGTGCCACCAGCAGAGATAAACAGACCGCGGAGACCCAGTACTTC

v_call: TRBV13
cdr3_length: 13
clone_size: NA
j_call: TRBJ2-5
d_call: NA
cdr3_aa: CASSSAGWQTQYF
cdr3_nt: TGTGCCAGCAGCTCAGCGGGTTGGCAGACCCAGTACTTC

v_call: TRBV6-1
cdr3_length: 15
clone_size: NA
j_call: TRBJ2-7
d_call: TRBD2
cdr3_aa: CASVVLASGAYEQYF
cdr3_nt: TGTGCCAGCGTCGTACTGGCTAGCGGCGCCTACGAGCAGTACTTC

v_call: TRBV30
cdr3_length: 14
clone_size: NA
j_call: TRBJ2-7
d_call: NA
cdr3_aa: CAWSEAGHTYEQYF
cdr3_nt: TGTGCCTGGAGTGAGGCAGGCCATACCTACGAGCAGTACTTC